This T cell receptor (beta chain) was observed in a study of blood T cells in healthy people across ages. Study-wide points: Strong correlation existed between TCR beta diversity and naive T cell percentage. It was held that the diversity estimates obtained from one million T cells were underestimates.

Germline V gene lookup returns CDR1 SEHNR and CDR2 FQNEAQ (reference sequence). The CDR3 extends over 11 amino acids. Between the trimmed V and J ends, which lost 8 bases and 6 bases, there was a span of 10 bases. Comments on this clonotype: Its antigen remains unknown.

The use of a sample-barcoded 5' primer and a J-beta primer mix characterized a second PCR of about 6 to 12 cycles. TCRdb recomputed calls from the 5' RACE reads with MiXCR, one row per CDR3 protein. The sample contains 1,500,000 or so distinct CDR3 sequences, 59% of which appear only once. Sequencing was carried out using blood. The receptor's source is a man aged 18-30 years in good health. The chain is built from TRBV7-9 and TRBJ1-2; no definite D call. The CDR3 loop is CASGKGDGYTF. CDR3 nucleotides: TGTGCCAGCGGAAAGGGCGATGGCTACACCTTC.